This is a list of T cell receptor beta chains from one sample in a study of shared clonotypes between healthy human individuals. The assay was immunoSEQ multiplex PCR, and TCRdb's table has in-frame clones only and misses some. The sample has roughly 1,000,000 clones; 78% are singletons. The sample was memory CD4+ T cells from PBMCs. These TCRs come from a man aged 18 to 29 in good health. Some clones in this sample may be carry-over from other donors' samples. Each CDR3 is given with its conserved first and last residue. The order of the fields is CDR3 DNA, CDR3 protein, J gene, D gene, V gene, clone size. The D gene is left open where the match is weak. The size of a clone is reported for some rows only, either as once, few or many, or as a class for expanded clones.

cdr3_nt: TGTGCCAGCGGGCTGAGAGGGGACACTGAAGCTTTCTTT; cdr3_aa: CASGLRGDTEAFF; j_call: TRBJ1-1; d_call: NA; v_call: TRBV6-1; clone_size: NA
cdr3_nt: TGCGCCAGCAGCCCGGGGACTAGCGGGCTTTTTCTCACAGATACGCAGTATTTT; cdr3_aa: CASSPGTSGLFLTDTQYF; j_call: TRBJ2-3; d_call: TRBD2; v_call: TRBV4-1; clone_size: NA
cdr3_nt: TGTGCCAGCAGTTCGGAGACCCAATTCTTCACAGATACGCAGTATTTT; cdr3_aa: CASSSETQFFTDTQYF; j_call: TRBJ2-3; d_call: NA; v_call: TRBV27; clone_size: NA
cdr3_nt: TGTGCCAGCAGCGCTTCTAGGGGGTGGGACAGGACTGAAAAACTGTTTTTT; cdr3_aa: CASSASRGWDRTEKLFF; j_call: TRBJ1-4; d_call: TRBD1; v_call: TRBV9; clone_size: NA
cdr3_nt: TGCGCCAGCAGTGACGCCCGGGGCTACGAGCAGTACTTC; cdr3_aa: CASSDARGYEQYF; j_call: TRBJ2-7; d_call: NA; v_call: TRBV10-1; clone_size: once
cdr3_nt: TGTGCCAGCAGCCGCGACAGGGTCAAATACTATGGCTACACCTTC; cdr3_aa: CASSRDRVKYYGYTF; j_call: TRBJ1-2; d_call: NA; v_call: TRBV12-1; clone_size: once
cdr3_nt: TGCGCCAGCAGCCGCAACACACAGGGAGGAAACATTCAGTACTTC; cdr3_aa: CASSRNTQGGNIQYF; j_call: TRBJ2-4; d_call: NA; v_call: TRBV5-1; clone_size: NA
cdr3_nt: TGTGCCAGCAGCCTCGTGAGTTCCCCTTATCAGTACTTC; cdr3_aa: CASSLVSSPYQYF; j_call: TRBJ2-4; d_call: NA; v_call: TRBV11-2; clone_size: NA
cdr3_nt: TGCGCCAGCAACCCGGGACAGGGTTACGAGCAGTACTTC; cdr3_aa: CASNPGQGYEQYF; j_call: TRBJ2-7; d_call: TRBD1; v_call: TRBV5-1; clone_size: NA
cdr3_nt: TGTGCCTGGAGCCTTGGGACTAGCGGGCCCTACGAGCAGTACTTC; cdr3_aa: CAWSLGTSGPYEQYF; j_call: TRBJ2-7; d_call: TRBD2; v_call: TRBV30; clone_size: NA
cdr3_nt: TGTGCCAGCAGCCACCGACTTAGCGCCGGCGCAGATACGCAGTATTTT; cdr3_aa: CASSHRLSAGADTQYF; j_call: TRBJ2-3; d_call: NA; v_call: TRBV4-2; clone_size: NA
cdr3_nt: TGTGCCACCAGCAGAGGAGGGGTCTTTAAAAACTATGGCTACACCTTC; cdr3_aa: CATSRGGVFKNYGYTF; j_call: TRBJ1-2; d_call: NA; v_call: TRBV15; clone_size: NA
cdr3_nt: TGTGCCAGCAGCGTCAGTACAGGGACTGAGCAGTTCTTC; cdr3_aa: CASSVSTGTEQFF; j_call: TRBJ2-1; d_call: NA; v_call: TRBV5-4; clone_size: NA
cdr3_nt: TGCAGCGTTGAAGATAGGTACTATGGCTACACCTTC; cdr3_aa: CSVEDRYYGYTF; j_call: TRBJ1-2; d_call: NA; v_call: TRBV29-1; clone_size: NA
cdr3_nt: TGTGCCAGCAGTTTTGGTAAACAAGAGACCCAGTACTTC; cdr3_aa: CASSFGKQETQYF; j_call: TRBJ2-5; d_call: NA; v_call: TRBV28; clone_size: NA
cdr3_nt: TGTGCCTGGAGTCGGGGTGGGGCTGAAGCTTTCTTT; cdr3_aa: CAWSRGGAEAFF; j_call: TRBJ1-1; d_call: NA; v_call: TRBV30; clone_size: few
cdr3_nt: TGTGCCAGCAGTTATATCGGGGCCGGGGAGCTGTTTTTT; cdr3_aa: CASSYIGAGELFF; j_call: TRBJ2-2; d_call: NA; v_call: TRBV6-6; clone_size: NA
cdr3_nt: TGCGCCAGCTCCAGGGACAAGCCCTGCCCTCTCTGGTTTGGGGCCAACGTCCTGACTTTC; cdr3_aa: CASSRDKPCPLWFGANVLTF; j_call: TRBJ2-6; d_call: NA; v_call: TRBV10-1; clone_size: NA
cdr3_nt: TGTGCCAGCAGGGGACAGGGCCTCTCCTACGAGCAGTACTTC; cdr3_aa: CASRGQGLSYEQYF; j_call: TRBJ2-7; d_call: TRBD1; v_call: TRBV6-6; clone_size: NA
cdr3_nt: TGTGCCAGCAGCCAAACAGGGATGTATGCTTTCTTT; cdr3_aa: CASSQTGMYAFF; j_call: TRBJ1-1; d_call: NA; v_call: TRBV7-2; clone_size: NA
cdr3_nt: TGTGCCAGCAGTTTATTGTCGGGCCCCTACAATGAGCAGTTCTTC; cdr3_aa: CASSLLSGPYNEQFF; j_call: TRBJ2-1; d_call: NA; v_call: TRBV27; clone_size: NA
cdr3_nt: TGCGCCAGCAGTAGCGGGAGCATCTACAATGAGCAGTTCTTC; cdr3_aa: CASSSGSIYNEQFF; j_call: TRBJ2-1; d_call: TRBD2; v_call: TRBV5-1; clone_size: once
cdr3_nt: TGTGCCACGGCGGGGGCGGGGGCGGGCTACACCTTC; cdr3_aa: CATAGAGAGYTF; j_call: TRBJ1-2; d_call: NA; v_call: TRBV27; clone_size: NA
cdr3_nt: TGTGCCAGCTCACCAGATCAGGGACAGGCCCCCTACGAGCAGTACTTC; cdr3_aa: CASSPDQGQAPYEQYF; j_call: TRBJ2-7; d_call: TRBD1; v_call: TRBV18; clone_size: few
cdr3_nt: TGTGCCAGCAGTCCCTGGTCAGGGGAATACGAGCAGTACTTC; cdr3_aa: CASSPWSGEYEQYF; j_call: TRBJ2-7; d_call: NA; v_call: TRBV27; clone_size: few
cdr3_nt: TGCGCCAGCAGCTTGATGGGCAGCCTCACCTACGAGCAGTACTTC; cdr3_aa: CASSLMGSLTYEQYF; j_call: TRBJ2-7; d_call: NA; v_call: TRBV5-1; clone_size: NA
cdr3_nt: TGCGCCAGCAGCCCGCAGGGGGTTGGGGCCAACGTCCTGACTTTC; cdr3_aa: CASSPQGVGANVLTF; j_call: TRBJ2-6; d_call: TRBD1; v_call: TRBV5-1; clone_size: NA
cdr3_nt: TGTGCGTCCCAAGGCGCGGCCTCCGGGGCCCAGTACTTC; cdr3_aa: CASQGAASGAQYF; j_call: TRBJ2-5; d_call: NA; v_call: TRBV6-5; clone_size: once
cdr3_nt: TGTGCCAGCAGCGTCCCATCCGGGGCCAACGTCCTGACTTTC; cdr3_aa: CASSVPSGANVLTF; j_call: TRBJ2-6; d_call: NA; v_call: TRBV9; clone_size: NA
cdr3_nt: TGTGCCAGCAGCTTAGGAGTCAGCATAGGGGAGACCCAGTACTTC; cdr3_aa: CASSLGVSIGETQYF; j_call: TRBJ2-5; d_call: NA; v_call: TRBV7-3; clone_size: NA
cdr3_nt: TGTGCCAGCAGCTTGAGGCCAGGGTGGGCGAACACTGAAGCTTTCTTT; cdr3_aa: CASSLRPGWANTEAFF; j_call: TRBJ1-1; d_call: NA; v_call: TRBV5-8; clone_size: NA
cdr3_nt: TGTGCCAGCAGCTTAGGGTATAATTCACCCCTCCACTTT; cdr3_aa: CASSLGYNSPLHF; j_call: TRBJ1-6; d_call: NA; v_call: TRBV7-9; clone_size: NA
cdr3_nt: TGTGCCAGCAGTTACCTAGGGACATCTGAGACCCAGTACTTC; cdr3_aa: CASSYLGTSETQYF; j_call: TRBJ2-5; d_call: NA; v_call: TRBV6-5; clone_size: NA
cdr3_nt: TGTGCCAGCAGCGGAAGAGGGACTAGCTACGAGCAGTACTTC; cdr3_aa: CASSGRGTSYEQYF; j_call: TRBJ2-7; d_call: TRBD2; v_call: TRBV5-4; clone_size: NA
cdr3_nt: TGTGCCAGCAGCCAAGATCGGGCACTAGCGGGAGGGAACACCGGGGAGCTGTTTTTT; cdr3_aa: CASSQDRALAGGNTGELFF; j_call: TRBJ2-2; d_call: TRBD2; v_call: TRBV14; clone_size: NA
cdr3_nt: TGCGCCAGCGCCCTTTGGCCTAACTATGGCTACACCTTC; cdr3_aa: CASALWPNYGYTF; j_call: TRBJ1-2; d_call: NA; v_call: TRBV5-1; clone_size: NA
cdr3_nt: TGTGCCAGCAGCGTAGTCGGTCTAGCGGCCTACAATGAGCAGTTCTTC; cdr3_aa: CASSVVGLAAYNEQFF; j_call: TRBJ2-1; d_call: TRBD2; v_call: TRBV9; clone_size: NA
cdr3_nt: TGTGCCAGCAGACGACTAGCGGCAGATACGCAGTATTTT; cdr3_aa: CASRRLAADTQYF; j_call: TRBJ2-3; d_call: TRBD2; v_call: TRBV28; clone_size: NA
cdr3_nt: TGTGCCAGCAGTCCCCCGCCGCGGGGCTCCTACGAGCAGTACTTC; cdr3_aa: CASSPPPRGSYEQYF; j_call: TRBJ2-7; d_call: NA; v_call: TRBV21-1; clone_size: NA
cdr3_nt: TGTGCCAGCAGCTTCAAAATCGGGGCTAATGAGCAGTTCTTC; cdr3_aa: CASSFKIGANEQFF; j_call: TRBJ2-1; d_call: NA; v_call: TRBV7-3; clone_size: NA
cdr3_nt: TGTGCCAGCAGTTTCGGACTAGCGGGCGCCGGGGAGCTGTTTTTT; cdr3_aa: CASSFGLAGAGELFF; j_call: TRBJ2-2; d_call: TRBD2; v_call: TRBV28; clone_size: NA
cdr3_nt: TGTGCCAGCACCGGGCGGGGACGAAGTGGCTACACCTTC; cdr3_aa: CASTGRGRSGYTF; j_call: TRBJ1-2; d_call: NA; v_call: TRBV6-5; clone_size: NA
cdr3_nt: TGTGCCAGCAGCCCACGGACTAGCGGTCGAGCCTTC; cdr3_aa: CASSPRTSGRAF; j_call: TRBJ2-7; d_call: TRBD2; v_call: TRBV6-6; clone_size: NA
cdr3_nt: TGTGCCAGCAGTCGACCCGGACAGGGGGTTGGAAACACCATATATTTT; cdr3_aa: CASSRPGQGVGNTIYF; j_call: TRBJ1-3; d_call: TRBD1; v_call: TRBV2; clone_size: NA
cdr3_nt: TGTGCCAGCTCACCACTCAGGGACAGGTCCTACGAGCAGTACTTC; cdr3_aa: CASSPLRDRSYEQYF; j_call: TRBJ2-7; d_call: TRBD1; v_call: TRBV18; clone_size: once
cdr3_nt: TGTGCCAGCAGTCCCCGACAAAACCGGGGGGAGCTGTTTTTT; cdr3_aa: CASSPRQNRGELFF; j_call: TRBJ2-2; d_call: NA; v_call: TRBV28; clone_size: NA
cdr3_nt: TGCGCCAGCAGGACCGGGACAGGGGGGTATGGCTACACCTTC; cdr3_aa: CASRTGTGGYGYTF; j_call: TRBJ1-2; d_call: TRBD1; v_call: TRBV5-1; clone_size: NA
cdr3_nt: TGTGCCAGCAGCTACGGGACAGGGGTAGATACGCAGTATTTT; cdr3_aa: CASSYGTGVDTQYF; j_call: TRBJ2-3; d_call: TRBD1; v_call: TRBV5-4; clone_size: NA
cdr3_nt: TGTGCCAGCAGCTTAAGGCCTAGCCCGCTTGGAAAGCAGTTCTTC; cdr3_aa: CASSLRPSPLGKQFF; j_call: TRBJ2-1; d_call: NA; v_call: TRBV7-3; clone_size: NA
cdr3_nt: TGCGCCAGCAGCTTGGGGCTAGCGGGGGCGGGGTACAATGAGCAGTTCTTC; cdr3_aa: CASSLGLAGAGYNEQFF; j_call: TRBJ2-1; d_call: TRBD2; v_call: TRBV5-1; clone_size: NA
cdr3_nt: TGTGCCAGCAGACCATCGAGGGTTAACAACGAGCAGTACTTC; cdr3_aa: CASRPSRVNNEQYF; j_call: TRBJ2-7; d_call: NA; v_call: TRBV27; clone_size: NA
cdr3_nt: TGTGCCAGCAGCAGTACTAGCGGCAATGAGCAGTTCTTC; cdr3_aa: CASSSTSGNEQFF; j_call: TRBJ2-1; d_call: TRBD2; v_call: TRBV9; clone_size: NA
cdr3_nt: TGTGCCAGCCGGGGTTGGACAGGAGCCTACAATGAGCAGTTCTTC; cdr3_aa: CASRGWTGAYNEQFF; j_call: TRBJ2-1; d_call: TRBD1; v_call: TRBV6-5; clone_size: NA